This T cell receptor (beta chain) was documented in a study of blood T cells in healthy people across ages. General observations from the study: Unsorted PBMCs blocked a conclusive comparison of naive and antigen-experienced cells.

This clonotype has only a few counts. What it recognizes is unknown. Primers used in a second PCR of about 6 to 11 cycles were a sample-barcoded 5' primer and a J-beta primer mix. A minimum of 3 million CDR3-containing paired-end reads was obtained for each sample. In TCRdb, the 5' RACE reads were re-called with MiXCR into one record per CDR3 protein. The profile shows approximately 1,000,000 distinct CDR3 sequences, more than 30% of them singletons. The germline gives CDR1 LGHNT, CDR2 FRNRAP. V was clipped by 6 bases and J by 0 bases; unmatched bases: 7. The CDR3 contains 16 residues. About 9.6 milliliters of peripheral blood were drawn from each donor into EDTA-treated tubes.

Specimen: blood. This sequence joins TRBV12-5 and TRBJ2-1, with 8 bases identical to TRBD2. The sequence derives from a man aged 18 to 30 in good health. CDR3 DNA: TGTGCTAGTGGCACCGGGGGGGTGAGCTCCTACAATGAGCAGTTCTTC. Its translation is CASGTGGVSSYNEQFF.